This TCR beta chain derives from a study of blood T cell repertoires in COVID-19. Authors' processing steps: Reference gene primer amplification yielded estimated nucleated cell counts. The data were produced by immunoSEQ multiplex PCR, yet TCRdb's version contains in-frame clones alone and is incomplete. That table is the source of V, J and clone size, and D and trimming were worked out from the DNA. The repertoire consists of hundreds of thousands of clones, with more than 75% occurring once and the leading ten covering 2% to 2.5%. The CDR3 runs 15 residues. Germline-derived CDR1 and CDR2 are SGHAT and FQNNGV. J gave up 2 bases and V 5 bases, and 7 bases lay outside the gene matches. This clone was detected only once.

This TCR came from an older woman in a cohort exposed to, infected with or recovered from COVID-19 (not recorded which). The V call is TRBV11-2, the J call TRBJ2-5; TRBD1 matches at 8 bases. Sequenced: PBMCs or T cells enriched from blood (not recorded which). The CDR3 region is CASSEGDRWQETQYF. As DNA, the CDR3 is TGTGCCAGCAGCGAGGGGGACAGGTGGCAAGAGACCCAGTACTTC.